The T cell receptor (beta chain) described here comes from a study of beta chain features in type 1 diabetes listed by TCRdb under 2018. As for the study more broadly: Mean age, gender distribution, total cell number and subset yield did not differ between patients and healthy donors. A total of roughly 99,000,000 sorted cells were examined across all samples, and the number of cells per subset was strongly correlated with RNA yield. Regulatory and stem cell-like memory subsets were isolated from only 8 patients and roughly eight healthy donors, whereas naive and central memory subsets came from all 30 or so donors. In the study, TCRB repertoires of sorted circulating CD4+ T cell subsets from recently diagnosed type 1 diabetes patients were compared with those of matched healthy donors.

Overall study outcomes, separate from this receptor: At VDJ recombination sites, patients with type 1 diabetes made fewer insertions and deleted more nucleotides, a pattern implying thymic rearrangement abnormalities. Only small numbers of individuals were included in the HLA sub-analyses, which left unresolved whether HLA type had any influence on TCRB rearrangement. Because cDNA was sequenced instead of genomic DNA, highly expressing activated cells could be over-represented, though the groups showed no difference in activation or CD3 levels. The naive, central memory and regulatory TCRB repertoires appeared to resemble one another more closely among patients than among healthy donors. In all four CD4+ subsets, TCRB CDR3 length was moderately but significantly shorter in type 1 diabetes patients. Shorter templates might be favored by PCR, yet because patient and control samples were amplified and corrected together, any such skew would affect both groups equally.

Spanning cysteine to phenylalanine, the CDR3 consists of 15 amino acids. CDR3 DNA is the only sequence kept; it has 45 bases, read in frame from the first base. V is cut by 1 base and J by 5 bases, and the space between the germline ends is 13 bases. The germline V gene provides CDR1 KGHSH and CDR2 LQKENI. Of note for this clone: The antigen this receptor binds is unknown. No much larger clonotype is one base removed from it; base qualities were not supplied.

All of the isolated RNA was reverse transcribed with the High Capacity cDNA Reverse Transcription Kit, so expressed TCRB transcripts were sequenced. Naive, central memory and regulatory T cell samples underwent deep immunoSEQ sequencing, averaging about 3.57 million total reads per sample. Sorted cells were lysed in RLT buffer, and RNA was extracted using DNase-treated RNeasy Micro or Mini kits according to cell number. To prevent cross-contamination, each cell subset was processed individually, whereas patient and healthy donor samples were processed jointly. The immunoSEQ multiplex PCR was used to amplify TCRB sequences from cDNA, generating 87-bp fragments that spanned the CDR3 region. Sequencing of the amplicons was performed on the Illumina HiSeq platform. The paper's processing steps were these. PCR bias was corrected computationally using synthetic template baselines, and reads within Hamming distance 2 were collapsed, with unmergeable singletons discarded. Reads were aligned to IMGT to assign V, D and J genes, CDR3 length, and insertions or deletions at six rearrangement sites. Within each subset, clonotype counts were normalized to sorted cell number, after which true diversity and Gini coefficients were computed with the tcR R package. The overlap coefficient, calculated on TCRB nucleotide sequences, was used to measure repertoire sharing. As a proxy for the pre-selection repertoire, out-of-frame TCRB sequences from naive cells were analyzed. Here the immuneACCESS table is served through TCRdb, limited to in-frame sequences with V and J called. Missing clones are a known gap in these copies; in checked studies unresolved V genes cover under half, and the rest lacks a known reason. Clone size and the V and J calls come from that table; the DNA yielded D and trimming. Counted in this sample were some 290,000 clones; approximately 24% of them appeared once. Of the sample, about 0.012% is held by the ten largest clones.

From each donor, a single peripheral blood sample of 100 to 150 mL on average was drawn into heparinised tubes. A BD FACSAria II was used to sort naive, central memory, regulatory and stem cell-like memory CD4+ T cells with a panel that included CD45RO, CCR7, CD25, CD127, CD95 and CD27. A purity above 95% was achieved for all sorted populations. PBMCs were separated immediately by Lymphoprep density gradient centrifugation and were stained directly, without being cultured. So that batch effects would be minimized, each experiment stained and sorted samples in pairs, pairing one healthy donor with one patient.

Recombination connected TRBV18 to TRBJ2-3, and the D gene may be TRBD2, 5 bases matching. The sequenced sample was naive CD4+ T cells from blood. Sample cell subset or site, as interpreted from the label and publication: true naive CD4+ T cells. This sequence originates from a young woman with type 1 diabetes. This receptor has the CDR3 CASSPQTRAGDTQYF. The nucleotide sequence is given as TGTGCCAGCTCACCACAGACCCGGGCGGGAGATACGCAGTATTTT.